This TCR beta chain was profiled in a study of blood T cells in healthy people across ages. Study results and caveats: Long-lived and aged donors differed, with more naive CD4+ cells and higher diversity in the long-lived.

The CDR3 is made up of 12 amino acids. With 2 bases removed from V and 2 bases from J, the gap between germline ends came to 4 bases. The germline V gene has CDR1 SGHRS and CDR2 YFSETQ. At least ten counts were recorded for this clonotype. The antigen remains undetermined. Combining a sample-barcoded 5' primer with a J-beta primer mix, a second PCR ran for about 6 to 12 cycles. TCRdb re-derived calls from the 5' RACE reads in MiXCR, one entry per CDR3 protein. The sample holds about 670,000 distinct CDR3 sequences; more than 45% are singletons and the top ten take about 13%. Each donor's blood draw was 7.5 to 10 milliliters of peripheral blood. Each sample had at least 6 million PBMCs isolated.

The rearrangement links TRBV5-1 to TRBJ2-5, with no clear D. The specimen sequenced was blood. The TCR sequence derives from a woman aged 80 or over in good health. The CDR3 DNA follows: TGCGCCAGCAGCTTTGAACAAGAGACCCAGTACTTC. It specifies CASSFEQETQYF.